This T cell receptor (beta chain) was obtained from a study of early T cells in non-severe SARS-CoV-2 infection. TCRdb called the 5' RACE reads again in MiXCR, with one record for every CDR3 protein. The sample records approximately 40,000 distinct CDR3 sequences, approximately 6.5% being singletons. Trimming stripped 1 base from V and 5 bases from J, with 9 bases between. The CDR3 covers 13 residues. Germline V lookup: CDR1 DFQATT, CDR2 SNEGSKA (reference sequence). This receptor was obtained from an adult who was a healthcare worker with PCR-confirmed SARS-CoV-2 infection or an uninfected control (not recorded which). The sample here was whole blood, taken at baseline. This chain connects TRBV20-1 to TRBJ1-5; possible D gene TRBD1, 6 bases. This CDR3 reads CSARGGAYQPQHF. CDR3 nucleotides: TGCAGTGCTAGAGGGGGGGCTTATCAGCCCCAGCATTTT.